This T cell receptor beta chain was captured in a study of blood T cell repertoires in COVID-19. Study-level information: Donors in the United States, Italy and Spain gave samples during acute or convalescent COVID-19. The analysed material was cDNA or gDNA that came from T cells, B-cell-depleted T cells, or PBMCs.

As processed by the authors: It was from reference gene primer amplification that nucleated cell counts were estimated. Only in-frame clones appear in the TCRdb table, and some are missing; sequencing was by immunoSEQ multiplex PCR. V, J and clone size are those of that table, while D and trimming were read from the DNA. The sample consists of 270,000 or so clones, over 75% of them appearing once. The CDR3 is made up of 16 amino acids. In germline, CDR1 is SGHTA, CDR2 FQGNSA. V lost 5 bases to trimming and J lost 1 base; unmatched junction nucleotides: 7. What was sequenced was peripheral blood. This rearrangement joins TRBV7-2 to TRBJ2-3; TRBD2 aligns across 9 bases. The source of this sequence is a human donor in a cohort sampled during active COVID-19. The CDR3 spells CASSLPRTSGTDTQYF. In DNA, the CDR3 is TGTGCCAGCAGCCTACCCCGGACTAGCGGCACAGATACGCAGTATTTT.